Listed below are T cell receptor beta chains from one sample, sequenced in a study of blood T cell repertoires in COVID-19. Sequenced by immunoSEQ multiplex PCR; TCRdb stores in-frame clones only, minus some. The table lists about 150,000 clones, roughly 84% of them singletons. Specimen: peripheral blood. Source of these receptors: a human donor in a cohort sampled during active COVID-19. Both conserved end residues are part of each CDR3. A D gene is named only where the DNA matches it firmly. Only some rows state a clone size, as once, few, many or a class for expanded clones.

D	V	J	size	CDR3	DNA
NA	TRBV4-3	TRBJ2-1	NA	CASSQSNTRNEQFF	TGCGCCAGCAGCCAATCAAATACACGAAATGAGCAGTTCTTC
NA	TRBV9	TRBJ1-2	NA	CASSVAQGFYGYTF	TGTGCCAGCAGCGTAGCTCAGGGGTTCTATGGCTACACCTTC
NA	TRBV3-1/TRBV3-2	TRBJ1-2	NA	CASSHRDLLGYTF	TGTGCCAGCAGCCACCGGGACTTGCTGGGCTACACCTTC
TRBD1	TRBV5-1	TRBJ1-1	many	CASSFGQGATTEAFF	TGCGCCAGCAGTTTCGGACAGGGGGCGACCACTGAAGCTTTCTTT
NA	TRBV9	TRBJ1-3	NA	CASSVREGNTIYF	TGTGCCAGCAGCGTGAGGGAGGGAAACACCATATATTTT
TRBD2	TRBV5-4	TRBJ2-5	NA	CASSPPSGGGQETQYF	TGTGCCAGCAGCCCACCTAGCGGGGGGGGTCAAGAGACCCAGTACTTC
NA	TRBV19	TRBJ1-5	NA	CASTPGWNQPQHF	TGTGCCAGTACCCCCGGGTGGAATCAGCCCCAGCATTTT
NA	TRBV5-1	TRBJ1-1	NA	CASSSDGLNTEAFF	TGCGCCAGCAGCTCGGACGGACTTAACACTGAAGCTTTCTTT
TRBD1	TRBV28	TRBJ2-7	NA	CASSPPRTGEAEQYF	TGTGCCAGCAGCCCCCCCAGGACAGGTGAGGCCGAGCAGTACTTC
NA	TRBV11-3	TRBJ1-4	NA	CASSLRGKNEKLFF	TGTGCCAGCAGCTTGAGGGGGAAGAATGAAAAACTGTTTTTT
TRBD1	TRBV19	TRBJ2-2	NA	CASSIGQGATGELFF	TGTGCCAGTAGTATCGGACAGGGGGCGACCGGGGAGCTGTTTTTT
NA	TRBV6-5	TRBJ2-1	once	CASGAGTRYNEQFF	TGTGCCAGCGGGGCGGGAACACGCTACAATGAGCAGTTCTTC
NA	TRBV12-5	TRBJ2-4	NA	CASGLVGGAAKNIQYF	TGTGCTAGTGGTTTGGTAGGAGGGGCTGCCAAAAACATTCAGTACTTC
TRBD2	TRBV6-2/TRBV6-3	TRBJ2-5	NA	CASSFGLAQGGETQYF	TGTGCCAGCAGTTTCGGACTAGCACAAGGCGGGGAGACCCAGTACTTC
TRBD2	TRBV3-1/TRBV3-2	TRBJ2-1	NA	CASSAIRGVTEQFF	TGTGCCAGCAGCGCAATACGGGGGGTCACTGAGCAGTTCTTC
TRBD1	TRBV9	TRBJ2-1	NA	CASSSSDRGHSEQFF	TGTGCCAGCAGCTCCTCTGACAGGGGGCATAGTGAGCAGTTCTTC
NA	TRBV5-1	TRBJ2-5	once	CASSLGQSQETQYF	TGCGCCAGCAGCTTGGGACAGTCTCAAGAGACCCAGTACTTC
TRBD2	TRBV5-1	TRBJ2-1	NA	CASSQASGGYNEQFF	TGCGCCAGCAGCCAGGCCTCGGGGGGGTACAATGAGCAGTTCTTC
NA	TRBV5-5	TRBJ2-7	NA	CASSLVEGRNYEQYF	TGTGCCAGCAGCTTGGTTGAGGGGAGGAACTACGAGCAGTACTTC
TRBD1	TRBV2	TRBJ2-1	few	CASRDGTGGPNEQFF	TGTGCCAGCAGAGACGGGACAGGGGGTCCTAATGAGCAGTTCTTC
TRBD1	TRBV27	TRBJ1-2	NA	CASSRDRDYGYTF	TGTGCCAGCAGCCGGGACAGGGACTATGGCTACACCTTC
NA	TRBV11-2	TRBJ2-2	NA	CASSLRIRAGELFF	TGTGCCAGCAGCTTACGAATACGGGCCGGGGAGCTGTTTTTT
NA	TRBV7-2	TRBJ2-2	NA	CASTPRWTTNTGELFF	TGTGCCAGCACCCCAAGGTGGACTACGAACACCGGGGAGCTGTTTTTT
NA	TRBV7-2	TRBJ2-1	NA	CASSLMSNYNEQFF	TGTGCCAGCAGCTTAATGTCTAACTACAATGAGCAGTTCTTC
NA	TRBV7-2	TRBJ1-6	NA	CASSHSPNGFLNSPLHF	TGTGCCAGCAGCCACAGCCCAAACGGTTTTCTTAATTCACCCCTCCACTTT
NA	TRBV7-8	TRBJ1-1	NA	CASSWRDGRTAEAFF	TGTGCCAGCAGCTGGAGGGACGGAAGAACGGCTGAAGCTTTCTTT
TRBD1	TRBV19	TRBJ1-4	NA	CASSSFTGQGAPNEKLFF	TGTGCCAGTAGCTCCTTTACGGGACAGGGAGCACCTAATGAAAAACTGTTTTTT
TRBD1	TRBV19	TRBJ1-4	NA	CASSAQGARPNEKLFF	TGTGCCAGTAGTGCACAGGGGGCGCGACCTAATGAAAAACTGTTTTTT
TRBD1	TRBV5-1	TRBJ1-3	NA	CASSLGRQGSGNTIYF	TGCGCCAGCAGCTTGGGGCGACAGGGCTCTGGAAACACCATATATTTT
TRBD1	TRBV18	TRBJ1-2	few	CASSPTGNYGYTF	TGTGCCAGCTCACCGACAGGGAACTATGGCTACACCTTC
NA	TRBV11-2	TRBJ1-1	NA	CASSLDKVEGAFF	TGTGCCAGCAGCTTAGATAAAGTGGAGGGGGCTTTCTTT
TRBD2	TRBV7-2	TRBJ2-7	NA	CASSLALSGLAGYEQYF	TGTGCCAGCAGCTTAGCGCTATCGGGACTAGCGGGCTACGAGCAGTACTTC
NA	TRBV29-1	TRBJ1-1	NA	CSAERGNTEAFF	TGCAGCGCGGAGCGGGGGAACACTGAAGCTTTCTTT
NA	TRBV6-5	TRBJ2-7	NA	CASSRNQRGREQYF	TGTGCCAGCAGTCGGAATCAGAGAGGGCGCGAGCAGTACTTC
TRBD1	TRBV11-3	TRBJ1-4	NA	CASSERGQRGEKLFF	TGTGCCAGCAGCGAACGGGGACAGCGAGGGGAAAAACTGTTTTTT
TRBD2	TRBV11-2	TRBJ2-5	NA	CASSFVGTSGGAGETQYF	TGTGCCAGCAGCTTCGTCGGGACTAGCGGGGGGGCTGGGGAGACCCAGTACTTC
NA	TRBV7-8	TRBJ1-1	once	CASSLLDSGDTEAFF	TGTGCCAGCAGCTTATTGGACAGCGGGGACACTGAAGCTTTCTTT
NA	TRBV4-2	TRBJ2-7	NA	CASSQVVGGGPGNEQYF	TGTGCCAGCAGCCAGGTGGTAGGGGGGGGGCCCGGGAACGAGCAGTACTTC
TRBD1	TRBV7-2	TRBJ1-6	NA	CASSFSGTGDSPLHF	TGTGCCAGCAGCTTCTCCGGGACAGGGGATTCACCCCTCCACTTT
NA	TRBV5-8	TRBJ1-5	NA	CASSQRGFQPQHF	TGTGCCAGCAGCCAAAGGGGGTTTCAGCCCCAGCATTTT
NA	TRBV4-1	TRBJ1-5	few	CASSQGGLRQPQHF	TGCGCCAGCAGCCAGGGTGGACTAAGGCAGCCCCAGCATTTT
NA	TRBV3-1/TRBV3-2	TRBJ2-1	NA	CASSQGLRDEQFF	TGTGCCAGCAGCCAAGGCCTCAGGGATGAGCAGTTCTTC